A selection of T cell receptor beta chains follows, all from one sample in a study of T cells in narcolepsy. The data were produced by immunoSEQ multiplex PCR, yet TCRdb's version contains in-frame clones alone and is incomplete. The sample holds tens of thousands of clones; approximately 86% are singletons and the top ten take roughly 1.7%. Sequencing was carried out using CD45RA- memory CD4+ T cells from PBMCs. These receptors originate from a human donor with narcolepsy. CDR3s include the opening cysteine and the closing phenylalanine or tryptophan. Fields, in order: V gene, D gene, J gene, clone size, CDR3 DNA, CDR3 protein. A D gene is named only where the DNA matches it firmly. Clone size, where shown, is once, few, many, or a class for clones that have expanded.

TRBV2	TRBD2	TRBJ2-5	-	TGTGCCAGCAGTGCTCTAGCGGGGGCTGAGACCCAGTACTTC	CASSALAGAETQYF
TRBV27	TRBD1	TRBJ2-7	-	TGTGCCAGCAGTCCACGGGGGACAGGTAGCTACGAGCAGTACTTC	CASSPRGTGSYEQYF
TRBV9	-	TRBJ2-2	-	TGTGCCAGCAGCGTAGACGGCTCGAACACCGGGGAGCTGTTTTTT	CASSVDGSNTGELFF
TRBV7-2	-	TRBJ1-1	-	TGTGCCAGCAGCTTAGCGCCAACCGGCACTGAAGCTTTCTTT	CASSLAPTGTEAFF
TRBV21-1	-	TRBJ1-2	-	TGTGCCAGCAGCAAAGGAGGATCTGCTAACTATGGCTACACCTTC	CASSKGGSANYGYTF
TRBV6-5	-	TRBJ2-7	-	TGTGCCAGCAGTTATTTCGGGACTGTATCCTACGAGCAGTACTTC	CASSYFGTVSYEQYF
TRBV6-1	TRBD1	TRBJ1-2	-	TGTGCCAGCAGTGTTGACCCGGGACAGGCGGCTAACTATGGCTACACCTTC	CASSVDPGQAANYGYTF
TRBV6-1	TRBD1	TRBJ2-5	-	TGTGCCAGCAATAAGGACAGGGGATCAGAGACCCAGTACTTC	CASNKDRGSETQYF
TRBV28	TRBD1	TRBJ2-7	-	TGTGCCGGCCAGGACAGGGCCTCCTACGAGCAGTACTTC	CAGQDRASYEQYF
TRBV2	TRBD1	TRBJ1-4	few	TGTGCCAGCAGAAGAGGAGGGGGCGGATATGAAAAACTGTTTTTT	CASRRGGGGYEKLFF
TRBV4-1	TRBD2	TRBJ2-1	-	TGCGCCAGCAGCCAATGGGCTCTGGGTACTAGCGGGGGAAAGGATGAGCAGTTCTTC	CASSQWALGTSGGKDEQFF
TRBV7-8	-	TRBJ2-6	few	TGTGCCAGCAGCTTAAACGTGATCTCTGGGGCCAACGTCCTGACTTTC	CASSLNVISGANVLTF
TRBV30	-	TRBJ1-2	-	TGTGCCTGGAGTGTCGGCACAGGGAGGAACTATGGCTACACCTTC	CAWSVGTGRNYGYTF
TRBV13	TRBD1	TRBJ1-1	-	TGTGCCAGCAGCATCTTCCCGACAGGGGGGGGTGAAGCTTTCTTT	CASSIFPTGGGEAFF
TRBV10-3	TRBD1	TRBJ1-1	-	TGTGCCATCAGTCAGGGGGGCGGAGGGAACACTGAAGCTTTCTTT	CAISQGGGGNTEAFF
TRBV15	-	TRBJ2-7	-	TGTGCCACCAGCAGTGTCCAACCCCCCTCCTACGAGCAGTACTTC	CATSSVQPPSYEQYF
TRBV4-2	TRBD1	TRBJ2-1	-	TGTGCCAGCAGCCAGGGGACAGGGGACTCCTCCTACAATGAGCAGTTCTTC	CASSQGTGDSSYNEQFF
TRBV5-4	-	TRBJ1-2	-	TGTGCCAGCAGCACGGGGACGGGACCGGGCTACACCTTC	CASSTGTGPGYTF
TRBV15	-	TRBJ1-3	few	TGTGCCACCAGCAGAGATTTGCTGGGAAACACCATATATTTT	CATSRDLLGNTIYF
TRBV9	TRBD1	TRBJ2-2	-	TGTGCCAGCAGCGCGGGACAGGGGTACACCGGGGAGCTGTTTTTT	CASSAGQGYTGELFF
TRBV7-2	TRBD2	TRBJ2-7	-	TGTGCCAGCAGCTTTAGCGGGGGGCCCTACGAGCAGTACTTC	CASSFSGGPYEQYF
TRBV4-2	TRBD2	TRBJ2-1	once	TGTGCCAGCAGCCAGACTCGTCGAGCGGGGGCCCCGAGCTCCTACAATGAGCAGTTCTTC	CASSQTRRAGAPSSYNEQFF
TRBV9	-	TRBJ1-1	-	TGTGCCAGCAGCCCGGACACTACACTGAACACTGAAGCTTTCTTT	CASSPDTTLNTEAFF
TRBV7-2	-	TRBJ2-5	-	TGTGCCAGCAGCCAAGATGGGAGCTTAAGAGAGACCCAGTACTTC	CASSQDGSLRETQYF
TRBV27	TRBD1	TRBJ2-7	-	TGTGCCAGCAGTCCACGGGGGACAGGTAGCTACGAGCAGTACTTC	CASSPRGTGSYEQYF
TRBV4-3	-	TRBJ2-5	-	TGCGCCAGCAGCCACCGGGTGGGAGAGACCCAGTACTTC	CASSHRVGETQYF
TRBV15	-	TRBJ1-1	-	TGTGCCACCAGCAGAGACGCTGAAGCTTTCTTT	CATSRDAEAFF
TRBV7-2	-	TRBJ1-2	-	TGTGCCAGCAGCTTAGCCAGGGGAGGCGATGGCTACACCTTC	CASSLARGGDGYTF
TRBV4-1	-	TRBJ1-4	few	TGCGCCAGCAGCCCGGACAGCGTTAATGAAAAACTGTTTTTT	CASSPDSVNEKLFF
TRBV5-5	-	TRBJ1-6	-	TGTGCCAGCAGCAGAGGACAGCGAAATTCACCCCTCCACTTT	CASSRGQRNSPLHF
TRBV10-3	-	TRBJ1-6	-	TGTGCCATCAGTGAGGGCGGAAGCTCTTATAATTCACCCCTCCACTTT	CAISEGGSSYNSPLHF
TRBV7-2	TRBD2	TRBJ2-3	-	TGTGCCAGCAGCTTAGTGGCGGGGGTGCACACAGATACGCAGTATTTT	CASSLVAGVHTDTQYF
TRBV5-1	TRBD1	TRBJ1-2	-	TGCGCCAGCAGCCCGGGACAGGGGGCGCACGGCTACACCTTC	CASSPGQGAHGYTF